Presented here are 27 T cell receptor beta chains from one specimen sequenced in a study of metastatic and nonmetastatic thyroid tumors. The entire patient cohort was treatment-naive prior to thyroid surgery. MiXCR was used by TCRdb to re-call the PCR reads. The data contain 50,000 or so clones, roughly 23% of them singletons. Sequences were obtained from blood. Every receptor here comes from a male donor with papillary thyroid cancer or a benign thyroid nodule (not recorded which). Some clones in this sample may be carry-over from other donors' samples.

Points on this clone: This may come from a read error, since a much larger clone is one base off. The CDR3 protein is CSARWHGGSDTQYF. CDR3 bases: TGCAGTGCTAGGTGGCATGGAGGCTCAGATACGCAGTATTTT. The gene calls are TRBV20-1 and TRBJ2-3; D perhaps matches TRBD2 (5 bases). CDR3 length equals 14 residues. Trimming stripped 3 bases from V and 4 bases from J, with 14 bases between. The V gene's germline CDR1 is DFQATT and CDR2 SNEGSKA (reference sequence).

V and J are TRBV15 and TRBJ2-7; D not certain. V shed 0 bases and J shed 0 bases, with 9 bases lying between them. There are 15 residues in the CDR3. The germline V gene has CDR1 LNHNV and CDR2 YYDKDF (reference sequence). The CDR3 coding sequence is TGTGCCACCAGCAGAGATGGCAGTGCCTCCTACGAGCAGTACTTC. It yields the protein CATSRDGSASYEQYF.

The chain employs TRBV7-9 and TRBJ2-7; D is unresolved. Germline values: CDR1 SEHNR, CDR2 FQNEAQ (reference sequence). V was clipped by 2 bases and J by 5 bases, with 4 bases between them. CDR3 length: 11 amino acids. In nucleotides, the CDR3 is TGTGCCAGCAGCTTAACCCACGAGCAGTACTTC. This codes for CASSLTHEQYF.

The CDR3 bases are TGTGCCAGCATTATTACGGAGTATCCACCCCTCCACTTT. It encodes CASIITEYPPLHF. The chain is built from TRBV6-5 and TRBJ1-6; D gene ambiguous. Germline CDR1 reads MNHEY; CDR2 reads SVGAGI. The length of the CDR3 is 13 residues. The V gene lost 7 bases and the J gene lost 11 bases, with 15 bases spanning the gap.

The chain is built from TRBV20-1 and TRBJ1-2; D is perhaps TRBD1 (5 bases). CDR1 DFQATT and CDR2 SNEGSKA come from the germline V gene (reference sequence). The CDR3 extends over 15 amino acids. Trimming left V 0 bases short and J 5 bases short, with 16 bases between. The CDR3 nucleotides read TGCAGTGCTAGAGAAGGAGCCGGGACCCCTTATGGCTACACCTTC. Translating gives CSAREGAGTPYGYTF.

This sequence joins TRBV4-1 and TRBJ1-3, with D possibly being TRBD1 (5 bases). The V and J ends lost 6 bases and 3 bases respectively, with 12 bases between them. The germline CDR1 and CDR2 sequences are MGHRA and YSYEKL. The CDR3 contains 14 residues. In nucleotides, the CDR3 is TGCGCCAGCAGGGAGGGGTCGCTTGGAAACACCATATATTTT. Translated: CASREGSLGNTIYF.

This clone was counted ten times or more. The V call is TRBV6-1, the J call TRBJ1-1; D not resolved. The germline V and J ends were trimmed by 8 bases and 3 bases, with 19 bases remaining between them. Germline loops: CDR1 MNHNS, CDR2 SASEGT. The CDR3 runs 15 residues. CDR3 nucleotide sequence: TGTGCCAGCCGGAATTATATCGAGGGCTACACTGAAGCTTTCTTT. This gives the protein CASRNYIEGYTEAFF.

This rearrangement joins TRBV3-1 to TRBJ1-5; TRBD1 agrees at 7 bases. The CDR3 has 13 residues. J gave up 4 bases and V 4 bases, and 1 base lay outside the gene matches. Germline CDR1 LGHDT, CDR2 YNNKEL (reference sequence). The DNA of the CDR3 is TGTGCCAGCAGCCTGACAGGGAATCAGCCCCAGCATTTT. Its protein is CASSLTGNQPQHF.

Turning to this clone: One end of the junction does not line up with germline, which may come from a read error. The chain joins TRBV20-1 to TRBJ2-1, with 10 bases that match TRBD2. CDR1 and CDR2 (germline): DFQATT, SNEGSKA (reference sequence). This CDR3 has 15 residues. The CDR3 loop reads CSAILPLAGYSEQFF. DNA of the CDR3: TGCAGTGCTATACTGCCACTAGCGGGGTACAGTGAGCAGTTCTTC.

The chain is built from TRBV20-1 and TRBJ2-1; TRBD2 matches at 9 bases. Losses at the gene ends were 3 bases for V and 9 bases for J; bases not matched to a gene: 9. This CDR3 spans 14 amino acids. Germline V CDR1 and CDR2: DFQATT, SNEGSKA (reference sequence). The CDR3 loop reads CSASSGGPGGEQFF. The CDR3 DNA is TGCAGTGCTAGTAGCGGGGGCCCAGGTGGTGAGCAGTTCTTC.

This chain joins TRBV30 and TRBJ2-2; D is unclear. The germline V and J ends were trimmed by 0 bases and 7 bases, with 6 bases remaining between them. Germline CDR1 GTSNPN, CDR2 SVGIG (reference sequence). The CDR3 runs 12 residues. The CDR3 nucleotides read TGTGCCTGGAGTGTGCTCCTCGGGGAGCTGTTTTTT. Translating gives CAWSVLLGELFF. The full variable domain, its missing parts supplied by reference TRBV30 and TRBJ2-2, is SQTIHQWPATLVQPVGSPLSLECTVEGTSNPNLYWYRQAAGRGLQLLFYSVGIGQISSEVPQNLSASRPQDRQFILSSKKLLLSDSGFYLCAWSVLLGELFFGEGSRLTVL.

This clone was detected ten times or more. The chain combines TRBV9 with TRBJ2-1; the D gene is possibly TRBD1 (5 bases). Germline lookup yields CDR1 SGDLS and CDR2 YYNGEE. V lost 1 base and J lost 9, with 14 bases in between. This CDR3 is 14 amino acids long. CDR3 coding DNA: TGTGCCAGCAGCGTATCCCCCCAGGGCATTGAGCAGTTCTTC. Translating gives CASSVSPQGIEQFF.

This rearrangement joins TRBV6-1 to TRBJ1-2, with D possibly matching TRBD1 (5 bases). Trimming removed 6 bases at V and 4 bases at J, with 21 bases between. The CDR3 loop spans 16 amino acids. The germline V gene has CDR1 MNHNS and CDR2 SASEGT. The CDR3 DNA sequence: TGTGCCAGCAGCCCCTTAACCGTGACAGTGAGCTATGGCTACACCTTC. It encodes CASSPLTVTVSYGYTF.

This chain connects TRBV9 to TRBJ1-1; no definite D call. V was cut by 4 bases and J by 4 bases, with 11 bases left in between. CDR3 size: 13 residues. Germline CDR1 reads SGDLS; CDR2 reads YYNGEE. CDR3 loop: CASSFTVTTEAFF. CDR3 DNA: TGTGCCAGCAGCTTTACAGTGACCACTGAAGCTTTCTTT.

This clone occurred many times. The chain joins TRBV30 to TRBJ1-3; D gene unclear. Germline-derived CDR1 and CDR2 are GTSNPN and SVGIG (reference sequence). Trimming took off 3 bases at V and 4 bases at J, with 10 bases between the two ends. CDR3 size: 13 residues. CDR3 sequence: CAWRDGRGNTIYF. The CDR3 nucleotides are TGTGCCTGGAGAGATGGAAGGGGAAACACCATATATTTT. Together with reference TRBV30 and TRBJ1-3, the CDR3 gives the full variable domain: SQTIHQWPATLVQPVGSPLSLECTVEGTSNPNLYWYRQAAGRGLQLLFYSVGIGQISSEVPQNLSASRPQDRQFILSSKKLLLSDSGFYLCAWRDGRGNTIYFGEGSWLTVV.

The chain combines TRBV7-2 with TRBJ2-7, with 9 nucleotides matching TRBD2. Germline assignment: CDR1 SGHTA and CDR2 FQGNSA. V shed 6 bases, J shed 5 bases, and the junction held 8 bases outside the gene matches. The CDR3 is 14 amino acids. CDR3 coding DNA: TGTGCCAGCAGACATCCGGGACTAGCACACGAGCAGTACTTC. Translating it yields CASRHPGLAHEQYF.

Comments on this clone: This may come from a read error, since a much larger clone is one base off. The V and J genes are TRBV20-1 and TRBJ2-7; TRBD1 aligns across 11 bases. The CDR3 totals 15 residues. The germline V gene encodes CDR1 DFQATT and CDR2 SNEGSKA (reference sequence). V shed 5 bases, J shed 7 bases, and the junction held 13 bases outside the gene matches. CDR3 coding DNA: TGCAGTGCTCCGAACCTGGACAGGGGGCATCGGGAGCAGTACTTC. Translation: CSAPNLDRGHREQYF.

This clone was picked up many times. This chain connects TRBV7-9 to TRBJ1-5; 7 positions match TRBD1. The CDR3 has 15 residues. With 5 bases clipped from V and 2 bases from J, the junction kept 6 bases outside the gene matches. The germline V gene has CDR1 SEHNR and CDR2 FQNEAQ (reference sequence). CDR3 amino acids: CASSPGTVGNQPQHF. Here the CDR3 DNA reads TGTGCCAGCAGCCCGGGGACAGTTGGCAATCAGCCCCAGCATTTT.

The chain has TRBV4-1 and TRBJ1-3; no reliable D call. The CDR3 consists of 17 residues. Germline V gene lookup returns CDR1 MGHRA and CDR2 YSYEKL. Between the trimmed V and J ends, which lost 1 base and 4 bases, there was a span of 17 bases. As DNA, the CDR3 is TGCGCCAGCAGCCAAGGTGGGGTGAGATCGTCGGGAAACACCATATATTTT. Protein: CASSQGGVRSSGNTIYF.

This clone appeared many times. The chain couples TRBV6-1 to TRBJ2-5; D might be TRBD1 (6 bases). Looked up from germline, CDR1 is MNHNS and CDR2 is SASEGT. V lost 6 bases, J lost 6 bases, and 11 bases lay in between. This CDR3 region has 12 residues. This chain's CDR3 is CASSGTGKTQYF. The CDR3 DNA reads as TGTGCCAGCAGCGGAACAGGGAAGACCCAGTACTTC.

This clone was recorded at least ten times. The CDR3 sequence is CASSFGQTDTQYF. CDR3 in DNA: TGTGCCAGCAGCTTCGGACAGACAGATACGCAGTATTTT. J is TRBJ2-3 and V is TRBV11-2, with D tentatively TRBD1 (6 bases). The germline V gene has CDR1 SGHAT and CDR2 FQNNGV. Trimming stripped 3 bases from V and 3 bases from J, with 7 bases between. The CDR3 is 13 residues long.

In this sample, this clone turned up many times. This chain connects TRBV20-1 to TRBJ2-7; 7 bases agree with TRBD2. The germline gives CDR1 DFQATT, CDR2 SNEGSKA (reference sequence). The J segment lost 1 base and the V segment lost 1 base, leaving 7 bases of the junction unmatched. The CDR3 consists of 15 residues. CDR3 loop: CSARGRWEGSYEQYF. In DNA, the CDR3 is TGCAGTGCTAGAGGGAGGTGGGAGGGGTCCTACGAGCAGTACTTC.

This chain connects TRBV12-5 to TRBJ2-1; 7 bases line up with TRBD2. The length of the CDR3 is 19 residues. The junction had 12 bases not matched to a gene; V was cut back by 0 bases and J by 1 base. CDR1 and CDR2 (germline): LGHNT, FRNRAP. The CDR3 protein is CASGLVPRWDSGSYNEQFF. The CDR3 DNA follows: TGTGCTAGTGGTTTGGTACCAAGGTGGGATAGCGGGTCCTACAATGAGCAGTTCTTC. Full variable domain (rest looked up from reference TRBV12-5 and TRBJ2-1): DARVTQTPRHKVTEMGQEVTMRCQPILGHNTVFWYRQTMMQGLELLAYFRNRAPLDDSGMPKDRFSAEMPDATLATLKIQPSEPRDSAVYFCASGLVPRWDSGSYNEQFFGPGTRLTVL.

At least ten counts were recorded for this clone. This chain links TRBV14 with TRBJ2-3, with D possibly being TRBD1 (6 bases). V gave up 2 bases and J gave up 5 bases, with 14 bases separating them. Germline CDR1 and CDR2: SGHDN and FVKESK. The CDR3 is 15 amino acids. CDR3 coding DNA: TGTGCCAGCAGCCAATCATCCAGGGGCATAGATACGCAGTATTTT. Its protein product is CASSQSSRGIDTQYF.

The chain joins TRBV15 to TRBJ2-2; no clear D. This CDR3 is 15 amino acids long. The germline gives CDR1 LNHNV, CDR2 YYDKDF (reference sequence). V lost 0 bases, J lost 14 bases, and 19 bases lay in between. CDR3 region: CATSREQINTGYLFF. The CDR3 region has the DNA TGTGCCACCAGCAGAGAACAGATTAACACCGGGTATCTGTTTTTT.

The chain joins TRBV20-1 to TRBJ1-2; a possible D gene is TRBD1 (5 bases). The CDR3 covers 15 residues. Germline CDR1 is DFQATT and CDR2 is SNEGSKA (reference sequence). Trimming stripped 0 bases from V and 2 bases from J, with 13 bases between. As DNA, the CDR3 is TGCAGTGCTAGAGAAAGGGAGAGGGGAAACTATGGCTACACCTTC. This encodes CSARERERGNYGYTF.

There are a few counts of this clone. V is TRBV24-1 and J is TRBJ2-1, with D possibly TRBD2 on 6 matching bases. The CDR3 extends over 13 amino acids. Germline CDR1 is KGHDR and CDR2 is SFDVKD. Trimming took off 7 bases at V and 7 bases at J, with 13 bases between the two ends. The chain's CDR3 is CATREGRSNEQFF. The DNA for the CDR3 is TGTGCCACCAGGGAGGGCCGGTCGAATGAGCAGTTCTTC.